Below, 15 T cell receptor beta chains from the same sample are listed, as sequenced in a study of cytomegalovirus exposure and HLA in healthy donors. PCR employed 60 Vbeta and 13 Jbeta primers. TCRdb's table, derived via immunoSEQ multiplex PCR, lists solely in-frame clones and lacks some. The repertoire holds approximately 120,000 clones, with 75% to 85% as singletons. Sample: PBMCs. These receptors were taken from a man younger than 40 in good health and CMV-seropositive.

This clone appeared once. The rearrangement links TRBV27 to TRBJ2-5; D possibly corresponds to TRBD1 (6 bases). The J call is uncertain, as TRBJ2-7 better fits the DNA end. CDR1 is MNHEY and CDR2 is SMNVEV in the germline V gene (reference sequence). The CDR3 runs to 14 residues. CDR3 DNA sequence: TGTGCCAGCAGTCCTCAGGGGCCCTCCTACGAGCAGTACTTC. The encoded protein is CASSPQGPSYEQYF.

This clone has only a few counts. This chain uses TRBV5-8 with TRBJ1-2; unclear D gene. Germline V gene sequence: CDR1 SGHTS, CDR2 YDEGEE. Deletions cut 1 base from V and 7 bases from J, with 8 bases between. The CDR3 runs to 12 residues. CDR3 sequence reads: CASSLLYLGYTF. CDR3 in DNA: TGTGCCAGCAGCTTGTTATATCTTGGCTACACCTTC.

V gene TRBV28 combines with J gene TRBJ1-1; no clear D gene. Germline V lookup: CDR1 MDHEN, CDR2 SYDVKM. This CDR3 region has 15 residues. V was pared by 5 bases and J by 1 base, with 14 bases between. CDR3 sequence reads: CASSRRRWANTEAFF. CDR3 DNA: TGTGCCAGCAGTAGACGACGATGGGCGAACACTGAAGCTTTCTTT.

This clone was seen only a few times. This sequence joins TRBV10-3 and TRBJ2-1, with 8 bases lining up with TRBD1. The V gene's germline CDR1 is ENHRY and CDR2 SYGVKD. CDR3 length equals 14 residues. The V and J ends lost 6 bases and 6 bases, in that order; junction bases with no gene match: 7. As DNA, the CDR3 is TGTGCCATCAGACAGGGGGAAGGGGGCAATGAGCAGTTCTTC. Translation: CAIRQGEGGNEQFF.

This rearrangement joins TRBV6-5 to TRBJ1-2, with 8 nucleotides matching TRBD1. Losses at the gene ends were 5 bases for V and 9 bases for J; bases not matched to a gene: 8. The CDR3 loop spans 13 amino acids. Per the germline V gene, CDR1 is MNHEY and CDR2 is SVGAGI. In DNA, the CDR3 is TGTGCCAGCAGTACTGACAGGGGAAATAGCTACACCTTC. Residues: CASSTDRGNSYTF.

In its sample, this clone was seen once. The chain is built from TRBV10-3 and TRBJ1-6; D not resolved. Germline lookup yields CDR1 ENHRY and CDR2 SYGVKD. This CDR3 region has 14 residues. V dropped 5 bases and J dropped 6 bases, with 11 bases sitting between them. The CDR3 here is CAISSGRGNSPLHF. CDR3 DNA: TGTGCCATCAGTTCGGGTCGGGGTAATTCACCCCTCCACTTT.

The gene calls are TRBV19 and TRBJ2-7, with 12 nucleotides matching TRBD1. With V trimmed by 5 bases and J by 3 bases, 5 bases remained unmatched. Germline values: CDR1 LNHDA, CDR2 SQIVND (reference sequence). The CDR3 sequence is 15 residues long. As DNA, the CDR3 is TGTGCCAGTAGTCTCGGGACAGGGGGCCTCTACGAGCAGTACTTC. Amino acids: CASSLGTGGLYEQYF.

The chain has TRBV6-5 and TRBJ2-2, with TRBD2 matching over 7 bases. Germline V gives CDR1 MNHEY, CDR2 SVGAGI. V shed 1 base and J 6 bases; nucleotides not matched to a gene: 5. This CDR3 comprises 15 residues. The CDR3 region has the DNA TGTGCCAGCAGTTACTTAAGGGAGGGAGCCGGGGAGCTGTTTTTT. It encodes CASSYLREGAGELFF.

In the case of this clone: Other DNA sequences in this specimen translate into the identical CDR3. Here the CDR3 reads CASSLGQMNTEAFF. In DNA form, the CDR3 reads TGTGCCAGCAGTTTGGGGCAAATGAACACTGAAGCTTTCTTT. The rearrangement joins TRBV28 to TRBJ1-1; maybe TRBD1 (5 bases). Germline loops: CDR1 MDHEN, CDR2 SYDVKM. V lost 3 bases and J 0 bases, leaving 8 bases between the germline ends. The CDR3 spans 14 residues.

This clone was observed a single time. V gene TRBV6-1 combines with J gene TRBJ1-2, with D maybe TRBD1 (6 bases). Germline lookup yields CDR1 MNHNS and CDR2 SASEGT. The V gene lost 6 bases and the J gene lost 3 bases, with 11 bases spanning the gap. This CDR3 contains 13 residues. The CDR3 loop is CASRGQIDYGYTF. The CDR3 nucleotides read TGTGCCAGCAGAGGACAGATAGACTATGGCTACACCTTC.

The V and J genes are TRBV6-5 and TRBJ2-5, with TRBD2 identical over 7 bases. Germline CDR1 and CDR2: MNHEY and SVGAGI. The CDR3 covers 14 residues. J was trimmed by 5 bases and V by 4 bases; bases with no gene match: 7. CDR3 protein: CASSSSGEAETQYF. DNA of the CDR3: TGTGCCAGCAGTTCCAGCGGGGAAGCTGAGACCCAGTACTTC.

The chain combines TRBV6-1 with TRBJ1-2; D is possibly TRBD1 (6 bases). This CDR3 comprises 14 residues. Germline V CDR1 and CDR2: MNHNS, SASEGT. Trimming cost V 5 bases and J 4 bases, with 14 bases left between them. This CDR3 is CASSYNSRGYGYTF. CDR3 bases: TGTGCCAGCAGTTATAATTCCAGGGGCTATGGCTACACCTTC.

CDR3 protein: CASSQDQGGTEAFF. CDR3 DNA: TGCGCCAGCAGCCAAGATCAGGGGGGCACTGAAGCTTTCTTT. The chain carries TRBV4-1 and TRBJ1-1; 7 nucleotides line up with TRBD1. The CDR3 sequence is 14 residues long. CDR1 and CDR2 (germline): MGHRA, YSYEKL. V lost 0 bases, J lost 4 bases, and 2 bases stayed unmatched.

The rearrangement joins TRBV30 to TRBJ1-1; 10 nucleotides align to TRBD1. CDR1 is GTSNPN and CDR2 is SVGIG in the germline V gene (reference sequence). The trim removed 2 bases at V and 6 bases at J, leaving 3 bases unmatched. The length of the CDR3 is 13 residues. The CDR3 coding sequence is TGTGCCTGGAGTCGACAGGGGGCGGCTGAAGCTTTCTTT. Translation gives CAWSRQGAAEAFF.

The V call is TRBV27, the J call TRBJ2-2; D is ambiguous. Germline values: CDR1 MNHEY, CDR2 SMNVEV (reference sequence). The V end was cut by 3 bases, the J end by 2 bases, with 4 bases between. The CDR3 contains 13 residues. The CDR3 DNA follows: TGTGCCAGCAGTTTCAGAAACACCGGGGAGCTGTTTTTT. Amino acid sequence: CASSFRNTGELFF.